These T cell receptor beta chains were read from a single sample in a study of blood T cells in healthy people across ages. TCRdb independently ran MiXCR on the 5' RACE reads; one entry per CDR3 protein. The repertoire holds about 750,000 distinct CDR3 sequences, with 40% to 65% as singletons. Specimen: blood. Receptors were obtained from a man at least 80 years old in good health. CDR3s include the opening cysteine and the closing phenylalanine or tryptophan. The D gene is left open where the match is weak. Only part of the rows carry a size: once, few, many, or a class if the clone is expanded.

TRBV7-3	few	TRBD1	TRBJ2-3	CASSSRPGQGADTQYF	TGTGCCAGCAGCTCTCGACCGGGACAGGGCGCGGATACGCAGTATTTT
TRBV5-1	.	TRBD1	TRBJ2-7	CASSGMMTGHHEQYF	TGCGCCAGCAGCGGGATGATGACAGGGCACCACGAGCAGTACTTC
TRBV6-5	.	.	TRBJ2-7	CASRAGYNVLGEQYF	TGTGCCAGCAGGGCCGGATATAACGTGCTAGGAGAGCAGTACTTC
TRBV5-5	.	.	TRBJ1-5	CASRASSNQPQHF	TGTGCCAGCAGGGCGTCTAGCAATCAGCCCCAGCATTTT
TRBV13	few	TRBD2	TRBJ2-7	CASSLGWLLAGENEQYF	TGTGCCAGCAGCTTGGGGTGGTTACTAGCGGGAGAAAACGAGCAGTACTTC
TRBV25-1	.	TRBD2	TRBJ2-1	CASSAPEGLANEQFF	TGTGCCAGCAGTGCCCCCGAGGGACTAGCGAATGAGCAGTTCTTC
TRBV28	.	.	TRBJ2-5	CAGSLNVGAQYF	TGTGCCGGCAGTCTGAATGTAGGGGCCCAGTACTTC
TRBV12-3/TRBV12-4	few	.	TRBJ1-2	CASSLIRMAGYTF	TGTGCCAGCAGTTTGATTAGAATGGCGGGCTACACCTTC
TRBV4-1	.	TRBD1	TRBJ2-5	CASSPGQNPWPNRETQYF	TGCGCCAGCAGCCCGGGACAGAACCCGTGGCCGAATAGGGAGACCCAGTACTTC
TRBV28	.	.	TRBJ1-4	CASRLGPGTNEKLFF	TGTGCCAGCAGGTTAGGCCCAGGGACGAATGAAAAACTGTTTTTT
TRBV6-1	few	TRBD1	TRBJ2-6	CASSPIPQGPGANVLTF	TGTGCCAGCAGTCCGATACCACAGGGGCCTGGGGCCAACGTCCTGACTTTC
TRBV11-2	.	TRBD2	TRBJ2-3	CASSSLSGRVSRYAYF	TGTGCCAGCAGCTCACTAAGCGGGAGGGTAAGCAGATACGCGTATTTT
TRBV19	.	TRBD2	TRBJ2-7	CASSIRGVAGASYEQYF	TGTGCCAGTAGTATCAGGGGTGTAGCGGGAGCCTCCTACGAGCAGTACTTC
TRBV27	.	TRBD1	TRBJ2-7	CASSFVPRQGFTYEQYF	TGTGCCAGCAGTTTTGTCCCTCGACAGGGATTTACCTACGAGCAGTACTTC
TRBV20-1	.	.	TRBJ2-7	CSARDRHREQYF	TGCAGTGCGAGGGACCGCCACCGCGAGCAGTACTTC
TRBV12-3/TRBV12-4	.	.	TRBJ2-5	CASSLPNRETQYF	TGTGCCAGCAGTTTACCGAACAGGGAGACCCAGTACTTC
TRBV12-3/TRBV12-4	.	TRBD2	TRBJ2-3	CASTAASGATDTQYF	TGTGCCAGCACCGCTGCTAGCGGGGCCACAGATACGCAGTATTTT
TRBV5-1	.	.	TRBJ2-7	CASSLRPQGSYEQYF	TGCGCCAGCAGCTTGAGGCCACAGGGTTCCTACGAGCAGTACTTC
TRBV28	few	.	TRBJ2-5	CASSLKGTLGGTQYF	TGTGCCAGCAGTTTGAAAGGGACCCTTGGTGGGACCCAGTACTTC
TRBV6-5	.	TRBD1	TRBJ2-7	CASSRNQGARYEQYF	TGTGCCAGCAGTCGAAACCAGGGGGCGCGTTACGAGCAGTACTTC
TRBV25-1	.	.	TRBJ2-5	CASSESRGEKETQYF	TGTGCCAGCAGTGAGTCCAGGGGTGAGAAAGAGACCCAGTACTTC
TRBV6-5	few	TRBD1	TRBJ2-5	CASTAGGMSAETQYF	TGTGCCAGCACGGCAGGGGGTATGTCGGCGGAGACCCAGTACTTC
TRBV28	few	TRBD2	TRBJ2-7	CASPSGEGEQYF	TGTGCCAGCCCATCCGGGGAGGGCGAGCAGTACTTC
TRBV7-9	.	TRBD1	TRBJ1-2	CASGTGYGYTF	TGTGCCAGTGGGACAGGGTATGGCTACACCTTC
TRBV20-1	.	.	TRBJ2-3	CSAAREGVADTQYF	TGCAGTGCTGCCAGGGAGGGGGTGGCGGATACGCAGTATTTT
TRBV28	once	.	TRBJ1-6	CASRGGADYNSPLHF	TGTGCCAGCAGGGGGGGGGCAGACTATAATTCACCCCTCCACTTT
TRBV9	.	.	TRBJ2-2	CASSVATGTPSLALGELFF	TGTGCCAGCAGCGTAGCTACCGGGACTCCTAGCCTAGCCTTGGGGGAGCTGTTTTTT
TRBV24-1	.	TRBD2	TRBJ2-7	CATSDVDSGRPYEQYF	TGTGCCACCAGTGATGTAGATAGCGGGAGGCCCTACGAGCAGTACTTC
TRBV29-1	.	.	TRBJ2-2	CSVAPSGTEAGELFF	TGCAGCGTTGCCCCGTCTGGGACCGAAGCCGGGGAGCTGTTTTTT